These T cell receptor beta chains were read from a single sample in a study of T cells in Graves' hyperthyroidism and ophthalmopathy. From the multiplex PCR reads, TCRdb called clonotypes with MiXCR, one entry per CDR3 protein. Found here are 360,000 or so distinct CDR3 sequences, over 15% of them singletons; the top ten hold around 3.6%. What was sequenced was blood. The source of these receptors is a woman younger than 30 with Graves' hyperthyroidism. CDR3s include the opening cysteine and the closing phenylalanine or tryptophan. The D gene is left open where the match is weak. The size entry is marked missing in some rows and otherwise reads once, few, many or a size class.

>TRBV28|.|TRBJ2-5|TRBD2|18
TGTGCCAGCAGTTTATTGTGGACTAGCGGGGGGGCCGGGGAGACCCAGTACTTC
CASSLLWTSGGAGETQYF
>TRBV12-3/TRBV12-4|many|TRBJ1-5|.|15
TGTGCCAGCAGTTTTGGCAGGGTAGGCAATCAGCCCCAGCATTTT
CASSFGRVGNQPQHF
>TRBV20-1|many|TRBJ2-1|TRBD2|15
TGCAGTGCTGGTACCGGGACTAGCGGGTACAATGAGCAGTTCTTC
CSAGTGTSGYNEQFF
>TRBV12-3/TRBV12-4|many|TRBJ2-2|.|15
TGTGCCAGCACCAATACGGGTGGCCCCACCGGGGAGCTGTTTTTT
CASTNTGGPTGELFF
>TRBV6-5|few|TRBJ1-1|TRBD1|16
TGTGCCAGCAGTTACCAATCGGGACAGGGTCCCACTGAAGCTTTCTTT
CASSYQSGQGPTEAFF
>TRBV9|many|TRBJ2-7|.|14
TGTGCCAGCAGCGTAGGGGGAGGGGGTTACGAGCAGTACTTC
CASSVGGGGYEQYF
>TRBV12-3/TRBV12-4|many|TRBJ2-5|.|14
TGTGCCAGCAGTTTTCGGAGAGGGGTAGAGACCCAGTACTTC
CASSFRRGVETQYF
>TRBV9|.|TRBJ2-3|.|16
TGTGCCAGCAGCGTAGGTTGGGGGGCCGGCACAGATACGCAGTATTTT
CASSVGWGAGTDTQYF
>TRBV11-1|.|TRBJ1-4|.|15
TGTGCCAGCAGCTTAGACGGGCGGGTAGGAGAAAAACTGTTTTTT
CASSLDGRVGEKLFF
>TRBV7-2|.|TRBJ2-2|TRBD2|14
TGTGCCAGCAGCTTAGTACTAGCGGCCGGGGAGCTGTTTTTT
CASSLVLAAGELFF
>TRBV6-5|many|TRBJ2-6|.|14
TGTGCCAGCAGTTTAACTGCTGGGGCCAACGTCCTGACTTTC
CASSLTAGANVLTF
>TRBV2|.|TRBJ1-1|TRBD1|14
TGTGCCAGCAGTGCGGCAGGGGGAAACACTGAAGCTTTGTTT
CASSAAGGNTEALF
>TRBV6-5|.|TRBJ1-2|TRBD1|14
TGTGCCAGCAGTTACCTAGACAGGGGTAGAGGCTACACCTTC
CASSYLDRGRGYTF
>TRBV11-2|once|TRBJ2-7|.|14
TGTGCCAGCAGCTTAGAGCGGGGGCTCTACGAGCAGTACTTC
CASSLERGLYEQYF
>TRBV6-1|many|TRBJ1-1|.|11
TGTGCCAGCAGTGGGCAAAGGGAAGCTTTCTTT
CASSGQREAFF
>TRBV29-1|many|TRBJ1-1|.|16
TGCAGCGTTGAGACGGGTGGGGGGGGACTGAACACTGAAGCTTTCTTT
CSVETGGGGLNTEAFF
>TRBV11-1|many|TRBJ2-7|.|13
TGTGCCAGCAGCTTAAACTTCGTCTACGAGCAGTACTTC
CASSLNFVYEQYF
>TRBV20-1|many|TRBJ2-5|.|16
TGCAGTGCTAAATCACTAGGACAGCATTTTCAAGAGACCCAGTACTTC
CSAKSLGQHFQETQYF
>TRBV6-2/TRBV6-3|many|TRBJ1-3|.|18
TGTGCCAGCAGTTCCCCGCAGGGCTCAAGCTCCTCTGGAAACACCATATATTTT
CASSSPQGSSSSGNTIYF
>TRBV12-3/TRBV12-4|many|TRBJ1-5|.|14
TGTGCCAGCAGTTTATATGATAGCAATCAGCCCCAGCATTTT
CASSLYDSNQPQHF
>TRBV10-2|many|TRBJ1-5|.|13
TGCGCCAGCAGTTTCAATGTGAATCAGCCCCAGCATTTT
CASSFNVNQPQHF
>TRBV28|many|TRBJ2-5|.|11
TGTGCCAGCAGGGGGATAGAGACCCAGTACTTC
CASRGIETQYF
>TRBV15|many|TRBJ1-1|TRBD1|16
TGTGCCACCAGCATAGGGACAGCCAATATGAACACTGAAGCTTTCTTT
CATSIGTANMNTEAFF
>TRBV7-8|many|TRBJ1-1|.|17
TGTGCCAGCAGCTTAGCAACCTCCAGGGTGGGGAGCACTGAAGCTTTCTTT
CASSLATSRVGSTEAFF
>TRBV12-3/TRBV12-4|many|TRBJ2-5|TRBD1|16
TGTGCCAGCAGCTCAATCGGGACAGGGGTATTAGAGACCCAGTACTTC
CASSSIGTGVLETQYF
>TRBV25-1|.|TRBJ2-2|TRBD2|17
TGTGCCAGCAGTGCCCCGTCCTCCGGGACTAGATCCGGGGAGCTGTTTTTT
CASSAPSSGTRSGELFF
>TRBV12-3/TRBV12-4|many|TRBJ1-5|.|15
TGTGCCAGCAGTTCGGGTCTTTATAGCAATCAGCCCCAGCATTTT
CASSSGLYSNQPQHF
>TRBV12-3/TRBV12-4|.|TRBJ2-7|TRBD1|16
TGTGCCAGCAGTCACTCAGGGACAGGGACCTCCTACGAGCAGTACTTC
CASSHSGTGTSYEQYF
>TRBV7-2|many|TRBJ1-2|.|8
TGTGCTGGGAGTGGCTACACCTTC
CAGSGYTF
>TRBV6-4|many|TRBJ2-3|.|15
TGTGCCAGCAGTGACTCGATGGGGGGCACAGATACGCAGTATTTT
CASSDSMGGTDTQYF
>TRBV19|many|TRBJ1-1|.|13
TGTGCCAGCAAAGGCGGGGGGACCACTGAAGCTTTCTTT
CASKGGGTTEAFF
>TRBV3-1|.|TRBJ2-7|.|15
TGTGCCAGCAGCCAAAGAGGGACATTTTCCTACGAGCAGTACTTC
CASSQRGTFSYEQYF
>TRBV6-5|.|TRBJ1-2|TRBD1|15
TGTGCCAGCAGTTACGGCCCGGGACAGGGGGTTGGCTACACCTTC
CASSYGPGQGVGYTF
>TRBV7-8|many|TRBJ1-5|.|12
TGTGCAACTGGACCGGTCAATCAGCCCCAGCATTTT
CATGPVNQPQHF
>TRBV18|many|TRBJ1-1|.|14
TGTGCCAGCTCACCTTCCCGCTCGACAGACGAAGCTTTCTTT
CASSPSRSTDEAFF
>TRBV14|many|TRBJ1-1|TRBD1|13
TGTGCCAGCAGCCCAGGGACAGGCACTGAAGCTTTCTTT
CASSPGTGTEAFF
>TRBV3-1|few|TRBJ2-5|.|13
TGTGCCAGCAGCCAAGGAAGGGTGGAGACCCAGTACTTC
CASSQGRVETQYF